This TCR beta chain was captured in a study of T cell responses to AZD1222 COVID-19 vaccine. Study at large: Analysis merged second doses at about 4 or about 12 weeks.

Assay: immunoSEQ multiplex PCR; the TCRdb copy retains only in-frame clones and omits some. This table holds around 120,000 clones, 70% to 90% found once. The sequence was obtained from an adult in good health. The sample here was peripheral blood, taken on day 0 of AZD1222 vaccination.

Here the CDR3 DNA reads TGTGCCAGCAGACAGGGGGCGCAAGAAACTGAAGCTTTCTTT. It encodes CASRQGAQETEAFF. This chain joins TRBV6-5 and TRBJ1-1; 9 nucleotides match TRBD1. V shed 6 bases, J shed 5 bases, and the junction held 7 bases outside the gene matches. The CDR3 spans 14 residues. Germline assignment: CDR1 MNHEY and CDR2 SVGAGI.